One sample yielded the 15 T cell receptor beta chains listed below, sequenced in a study of spatial heterogeneity in lung cancer. As for time point: sample taken at primary tumor resection. TCRdb called the 5' RACE reads again in MiXCR, with one record for every CDR3 protein. The sample holds fewer than 40,000 distinct CDR3 sequences, roughly 7.4% seen once. Specimen: PBMCs, collected at surgery. The receptors here all came from a male donor with early-stage non-small cell lung cancer.

This clonotype appeared many times. The V and J genes are TRBV12-3 or TRBV12-4 and TRBJ2-2; either TRBD1 or TRBD2 may fit D (5 bases each). Trimming took off 0 bases at V and 7 bases at J, with 12 bases between the two ends. The CDR3 spans 15 residues. The CDR3, as DNA: TGTGCCAGCAGTTTAGCAGGACATCGGGGCGGGGAGCTGTTTTTT. It yields the protein CASSLAGHRGGELFF.

This clonotype was seen at least ten times. V is TRBV6-1 and J is TRBJ2-7; no definite D call. This CDR3 region has 13 residues. CDR1 MNHNS and CDR2 SASEGT come from the germline V gene. Trimming took 6 bases from V and 3 from J, leaving 12 bases between them. In nucleotides, the CDR3 is TGTGCCAGCAGCCCCTTGGCCCTCTACGAGCAGTACTTC. It specifies CASSPLALYEQYF.

This clonotype appeared many times. The chain couples TRBV2 to TRBJ1-5, with 7 bases fitting TRBD1. The CDR3 has 13 residues. V lost 8 bases and J lost 4; bases outside the gene matches: 5. From germline, CDR1 is SNHLY and CDR2 FYNNEI. CDR3 amino acids: CASLGQENQPQHF. As DNA, the CDR3 is TGTGCCAGCCTAGGACAGGAGAATCAGCCCCAGCATTTT.

The V and J genes are TRBV2 and TRBJ2-1; 10 bases fit TRBD1. Unmatched junction bases numbered 9, after V lost 6 bases and J lost 7 bases. The CDR3 is 15 amino acids. In germline, CDR1 is SNHLY, CDR2 FYNNEI. The CDR3 bases are TGTGCCAGCAGCTCGGACAGGGGGGACTGGAATGAGCAGTTCTTC. Translated, it gives CASSSDRGDWNEQFF. The full variable domain, with the rest looked up from reference TRBV2 and TRBJ2-1, is EPEVTQTPSHQVTQMGQEVILRCVPISNHLYFYWYRQILGQKVEFLVSFYNNEISEKSEIFDDQFSVERPDGSNFTLKIRSTKLEDSAMYFCASSSDRGDWNEQFFGPGTRLTVL.

This clonotype has just a few counts. This chain uses TRBV27 with TRBJ2-7, with D tentatively TRBD1 (5 bases). CDR1 and CDR2 from the germline V gene are MNHEY and SMNVEV (reference sequence). The CDR3 length is 14 residues. Trimming pared 4 bases from V and 0 bases from J, leaving 10 bases between. The CDR3 coding sequence is TGTGCCAGCAGTTCCCACCAGGGCTCCTACGAGCAGTACGTC. This translates into CASSSHQGSYEQYV.

The rearrangement links TRBV3-1 to TRBJ1-6; D not certain. The CDR3 is 13 amino acids. Germline-derived CDR1 and CDR2 are LGHDT and YNNKEL (reference sequence). Trimming shortened V by 6 bases and J by 8 bases, and 11 bases separated the two germline ends. CDR3 in DNA: TGTGCCAGCAGGATAAATGGGGATTCACCCCTCCACTTT. This translates into CASRINGDSPLHF.

This clonotype was counted only a few times. This chain uses TRBV10-3 with TRBJ2-3; D is undetermined. Germline loops: CDR1 ENHRY, CDR2 SYGVKD. Trimming removed 8 bases at V and 0 bases at J, with 15 bases between. The CDR3 has 15 residues. The CDR3 DNA sequence: TGTGCCATCCGACCCGCCCTCGGGAGCACAGATACGCAGTATTTT. Its protein product is CAIRPALGSTDTQYF.

On this clonotype itself: A much larger clone differs from this one at a single base, so this may be a read error. The V and J genes are TRBV6-5 and TRBJ2-3; 7 nucleotides agree with TRBD1. The CDR3 consists of 13 residues. The V gene's germline CDR1 is MNHEY and CDR2 SVGAGI. The junction had 9 bases not matched to a gene; V was cut back by 8 bases and J by 7 bases. The CDR3 sequence is CASGSGRGNTQYF. DNA of the CDR3: TGTGCCAGCGGTTCCGGCAGGGGGAATACGCAGTATTTT.

This clonotype came up many times. The chain links TRBV7-2 to TRBJ2-3, with D tentatively TRBD1 (6 bases). The length of the CDR3 is 14 residues. V lost 5 bases and J lost 2, with 11 bases in between. Germline assignment: CDR1 SGHTA and CDR2 FQGNSA. CDR3 in amino acids: CASSPQGHTDTQYF. The CDR3 DNA is TGTGCCAGCAGCCCGCAGGGACACACAGATACGCAGTATTTT.

The rearrangement joins TRBV2 to TRBJ1-5; D might be TRBD1 (5 bases). V lost 5 bases, J lost 3 bases, and 17 bases lay in between. The CDR3 consists of 16 residues. CDR1 is SNHLY, CDR2 FYNNEI, per germline. CDR3 residues: CASSKSSWGVNQPQHF. The DNA of the CDR3 is TGTGCCAGCAGTAAGAGTTCGTGGGGCGTCAATCAGCCCCAGCATTTT.

This clonotype has ten or more counts. The chain has TRBV5-6 and TRBJ2-7; D not resolved. Trimming left V 4 bases short and J 0 bases short, with 11 bases between. This CDR3 region has 14 residues. Germline CDR1 is SGHDT and CDR2 is YYEEEE. The chain's CDR3 is CASSERLTSYEQYF. The CDR3 DNA sequence: TGTGCCAGCAGCGAGCGACTGACCTCCTACGAGCAGTACTTC.

This clonotype was detected many times. CDR3 nucleotide sequence: TGTGCCAGCAGTCGGGCCAGTGGAGTCCCTGGCTACACCTTC. It yields the protein CASSRASGVPGYTF. The chain recombines TRBV2 with TRBJ1-2; D is ambiguous. This CDR3 is built from 14 residues. The V gene lost 5 bases and the J gene lost 7 bases, with 17 bases spanning the gap. Germline loops: CDR1 SNHLY, CDR2 FYNNEI.

This clonotype was counted at least ten times. V usage is TRBV20-1 and J usage is TRBJ2-5; possible D gene TRBD2, 6 bases. Germline V gene lookup returns CDR1 DFQATT and CDR2 SNEGSKA (reference sequence). There are 14 residues in the CDR3. V lost 4 bases, J lost 5 bases, and 17 bases lay in between. The chain's CDR3 is CSATLSVRGETQYF. As DNA, the CDR3 is TGCAGTGCTACCCTAAGCGTCCGGGGGGAGACCCAGTACTTC.

This clonotype has at least ten counts. The chain uses TRBV20-1 and TRBJ1-1; no reliable D call. The germline V gene encodes CDR1 DFQATT and CDR2 SNEGSKA (reference sequence). V was clipped by 0 bases and J by 1 base, with 3 bases between them. The length of the CDR3 is 12 residues. CDR3 in DNA: TGCAGTGCTAGAGAACGGAACACTGAAGCTTTCTTT. Protein sequence: CSARERNTEAFF.

The chain links TRBV4-3 to TRBJ2-3; no clear D gene. Germline CDR1 LGHNA, CDR2 YSLEER. CDR3 size: 17 residues. V gave up 0 bases and J gave up 5 bases, with 18 bases separating them. The CDR3 sequence: CASSQEPSTVPRDTQYF. The CDR3 nucleotides read TGCGCCAGCAGCCAAGAACCCTCTACCGTTCCCCGAGATACGCAGTATTTT.